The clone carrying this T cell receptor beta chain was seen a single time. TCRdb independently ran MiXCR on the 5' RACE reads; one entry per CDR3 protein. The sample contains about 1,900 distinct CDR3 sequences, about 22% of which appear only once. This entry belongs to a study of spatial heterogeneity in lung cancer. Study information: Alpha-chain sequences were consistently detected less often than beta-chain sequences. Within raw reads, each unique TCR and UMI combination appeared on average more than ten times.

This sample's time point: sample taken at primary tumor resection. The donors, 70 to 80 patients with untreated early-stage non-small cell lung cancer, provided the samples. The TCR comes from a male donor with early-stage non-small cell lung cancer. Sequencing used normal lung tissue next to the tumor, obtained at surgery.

CDR3 in amino acids: CASSVAVDGYTF. CDR3 nucleotide sequence: TGTGCCAGCAGTGTTGCAGTGGATGGCTACACCTTC. The chain uses TRBV2 and TRBJ1-2; D is unresolved. Germline assignment: CDR1 SNHLY and CDR2 FYNNEI. Trimming stripped 4 bases from V and 6 bases from J, with 9 bases between. This CDR3 is built from 12 residues.